This T cell receptor beta chain was obtained from a study of TIL therapy for anti-PD-1-resistant metastatic lung cancer. Sample time point: pre-treatment sample, taken before nivolumab and TIL therapy. Most excised metastases sampled were pleural nodules or supraclavicular lymph nodes. Progressing patients received lymphodepletion, expanded TIL infusion and IL-2. This CDR3 region has 15 residues. With 5 bases removed from V and 0 bases from J, the gap between germline ends came to 10 bases. Germline V lookup: CDR1 MNHEY, CDR2 SMNVEV (reference sequence). The libraries were made with immunoSEQ v3. Sequencing depth was 2 million to 2.5 million read pairs for survey level, about 5-6 million for deep. Only in-frame clones appear in the TCRdb table, and some are missing; sequencing was by immunoSEQ multiplex PCR. The data contain some 10,000 clones, about 74% of them singletons.

The V and J genes are TRBV27 and TRBJ2-2; D may be TRBD1 (6 bases). The receptor was isolated from a person between 25 and 79 years old with non-small cell lung cancer. The specimen comprised tumor tissue, sampled at baseline. CDR3 sequence (DNA): TGTGCCAGCAGTGGGACAATTACGAACACCGGGGAGCTGTTTTTT. This gives the protein CASSGTITNTGELFF.